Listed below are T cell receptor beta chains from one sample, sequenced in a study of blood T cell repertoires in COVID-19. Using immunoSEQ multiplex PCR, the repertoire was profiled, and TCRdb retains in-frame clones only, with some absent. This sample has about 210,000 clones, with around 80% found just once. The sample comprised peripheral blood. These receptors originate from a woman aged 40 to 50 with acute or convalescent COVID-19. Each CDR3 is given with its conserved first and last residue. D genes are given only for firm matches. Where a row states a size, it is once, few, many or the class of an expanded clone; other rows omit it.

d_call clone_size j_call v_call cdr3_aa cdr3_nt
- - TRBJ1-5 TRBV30 CAWAEEDQPQHF TGTGCCTGGGCGGAGGAGGATCAGCCCCAGCATTTT
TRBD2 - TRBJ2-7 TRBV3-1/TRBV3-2 CASSQRGRYEQYF TGTGCCAGCAGCCAGCGGGGGAGGTACGAGCAGTACTTC
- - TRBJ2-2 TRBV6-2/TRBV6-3 CASSYRGFRTTGELFF TGTGCCAGCAGTTACCGGGGGTTCCGAACCACCGGGGAGCTGTTTTTT
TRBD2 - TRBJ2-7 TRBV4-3 CASSQEWGEGYYEQYF TGCGCCAGCAGCCAAGAGTGGGGGGAGGGTTATTACGAGCAGTACTTC
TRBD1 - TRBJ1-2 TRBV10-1 CASSGPTGDTNYGYTF TGCGCCAGCAGCGGCCCAACAGGGGATACTAACTATGGCTACACCTTC
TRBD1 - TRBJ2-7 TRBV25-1 CASSEYGSRDSRYEQYF TGTGCCAGCAGTGAATATGGTTCAAGGGACAGCCGCTACGAGCAGTACTTC
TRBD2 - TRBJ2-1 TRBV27 CASVGLAEHNEQFF TGTGCCAGCGTCGGACTAGCGGAGCACAATGAGCAGTTCTTC
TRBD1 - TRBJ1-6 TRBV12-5 CASGSSGTASNSPLHF TGTGCTAGTGGTTCCTCCGGGACAGCTAGTAATTCACCCCTCCACTTT
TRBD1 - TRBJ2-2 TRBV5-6 CASSSTGGATGELFF TGTGCCAGCAGCTCGACAGGGGGCGCCACCGGGGAGCTGTTTTTT
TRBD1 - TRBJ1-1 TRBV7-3 CASSPGQGNTEAFF TGTGCCAGCAGCCCCGGACAGGGGAACACTGAAGCTTTCTTT
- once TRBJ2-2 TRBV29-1 CSVVPDTNTGELFF TGCAGCGTTGTCCCGGACACGAACACCGGGGAGCTGTTTTTT
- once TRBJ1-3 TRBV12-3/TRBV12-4 CASSLDSGNTIYF TGTGCCAGCAGTTTGGACAGCGGAAACACCATATATTTT
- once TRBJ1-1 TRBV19 CASSIGGGATEAFF TGTGCCAGTAGTATAGGAGGGGGGGCCACTGAAGCTTTCTTT
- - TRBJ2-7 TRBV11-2 CASSLGGTVYEQYF TGTGCCAGCAGCTTAGGCGGGACGGTCTACGAGCAGTACTTC
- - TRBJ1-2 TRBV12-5 CASGRLSSGYTF TGTGCTAGTGGTCGACTTTCCTCGGGCTACACCTTC
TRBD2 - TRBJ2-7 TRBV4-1 CASSQPSGGASNEQYF TGCGCCAGCAGCCAACCGAGCGGGGGGGCTTCGAACGAGCAGTACTTC
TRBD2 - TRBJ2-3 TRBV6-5 CASSYRGGGAPDTQYF TGTGCCAGCAGTTACCGGGGCGGGGGGGCCCCAGATACGCAGTATTTT
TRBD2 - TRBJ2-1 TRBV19 CASSGQGSGKVYNEQFF TGTGCCAGTAGTGGCCAGGGTAGCGGGAAGGTCTACAATGAGCAGTTCTTC
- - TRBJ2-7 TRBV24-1 CATSKGGSYEQYF TGTGCCACCAGTAAAGGCGGATCCTACGAGCAGTACTTC
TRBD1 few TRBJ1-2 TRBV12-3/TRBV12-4 CASIKQGAYGYTF TGTGCCAGCATTAAACAGGGGGCTTATGGCTACACCTTC
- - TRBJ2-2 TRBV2 CASGSGLNTGELFF TGTGCCAGCGGAAGCGGGCTGAACACCGGGGAGCTGTTTTTT
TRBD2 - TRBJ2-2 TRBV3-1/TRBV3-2 CASSYSGGSNTGELFF TGTGCCAGCAGCTATAGCGGGGGGTCTAACACCGGGGAGCTGTTTTTT
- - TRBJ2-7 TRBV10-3 CAISEPALTHDEQYF TGTGCCATCAGTGAGCCTGCCCTCACTCATGACGAGCAGTACTTC
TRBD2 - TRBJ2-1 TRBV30 CAWSYGTSNEQFF TGTGCCTGGAGTTACGGGACTAGCAATGAGCAGTTCTTC
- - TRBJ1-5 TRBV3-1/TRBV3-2 CASSLQTGNQPQHF TGTGCCAGCAGCCTACAGACAGGAAATCAGCCCCAGCATTTT
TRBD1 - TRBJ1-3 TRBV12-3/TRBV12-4 CASSLTGGNTIYF TGTGCCAGCAGTTTGACAGGGGGAAACACCATATATTTT
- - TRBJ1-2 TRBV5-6 CASSPEPNYGYTF TGTGCCAGCAGCCCTGAGCCTAACTATGGCTACACCTTC
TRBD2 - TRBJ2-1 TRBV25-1 CASTLTSGNEQFF TGTGCCAGCACACTGACTAGCGGCAATGAGCAGTTCTTC
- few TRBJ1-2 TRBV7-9 CASSLGTAGGYTF TGTGCCAGCAGCTTAGGGACAGCTGGAGGCTACACCTTC
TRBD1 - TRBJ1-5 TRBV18 CASSTGVNQPQHF TGTGCCAGCTCAACAGGGGTTAATCAGCCCCAGCATTTT
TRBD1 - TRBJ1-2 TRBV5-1 CASSPGQGNYGYTF TGCGCCAGCAGCCCAGGACAGGGCAACTATGGCTACACCTTC
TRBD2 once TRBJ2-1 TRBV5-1 CASTRLAGDYNEQFF TGCGCCAGCACCAGACTAGCGGGAGACTACAATGAGCAGTTCTTC
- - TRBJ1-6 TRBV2 CASTKGQGNSPLHF TGTGCCAGCACTAAGGGGCAGGGGAATTCACCCCTCCACTTT
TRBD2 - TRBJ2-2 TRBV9 CASSVVAGNTGELFF TGTGCCAGCAGCGTGGTAGCGGGAAACACCGGGGAGCTGTTTTTT
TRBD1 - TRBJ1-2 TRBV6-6 CASSYFPTGANYGYTF TGTGCCAGCAGTTACTTCCCAACAGGGGCTAACTATGGCTACACCTTC
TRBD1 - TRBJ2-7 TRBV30 CAWSVRDRGYEQYF TGTGCCTGGAGTGTACGGGACAGGGGCTACGAGCAGTACTTC
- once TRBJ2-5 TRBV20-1 CSAGIETQYF TGCAGTGCTGGCATAGAGACCCAGTACTTC
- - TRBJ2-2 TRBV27 CASSFFTYTGELFF TGTGCCAGCAGTTTCTTCACCTATACCGGGGAGCTGTTTTTT
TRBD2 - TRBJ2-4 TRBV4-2 CASSQGGLAGLAKNIQYF TGTGCCAGCAGCCAAGGAGGACTAGCGGGGCTAGCCAAAAACATTCAGTACTTC
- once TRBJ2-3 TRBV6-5 CASSRTHGTTDTQYF TGTGCCAGCAGCAGGACTCACGGAACCACAGATACGCAGTATTTT
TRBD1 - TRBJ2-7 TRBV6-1 CASSEAAGQGFEQYF TGTGCCAGCAGTGAAGCGGCGGGACAGGGCTTCGAGCAGTACTTC
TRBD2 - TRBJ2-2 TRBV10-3 CAISATSGEANTGELFF TGTGCCATCAGTGCGACTAGCGGGGAAGCGAACACCGGGGAGCTGTTTTTT
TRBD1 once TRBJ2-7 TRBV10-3 CAISQKRQGASYEQYF TGTGCCATCAGTCAAAAACGACAGGGGGCGAGCTACGAGCAGTACTTC
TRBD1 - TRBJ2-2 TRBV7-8 CASSLRDRGRTGELFF TGTGCCAGCAGCTTACGGGACAGGGGCAGAACCGGGGAGCTGTTTTTT